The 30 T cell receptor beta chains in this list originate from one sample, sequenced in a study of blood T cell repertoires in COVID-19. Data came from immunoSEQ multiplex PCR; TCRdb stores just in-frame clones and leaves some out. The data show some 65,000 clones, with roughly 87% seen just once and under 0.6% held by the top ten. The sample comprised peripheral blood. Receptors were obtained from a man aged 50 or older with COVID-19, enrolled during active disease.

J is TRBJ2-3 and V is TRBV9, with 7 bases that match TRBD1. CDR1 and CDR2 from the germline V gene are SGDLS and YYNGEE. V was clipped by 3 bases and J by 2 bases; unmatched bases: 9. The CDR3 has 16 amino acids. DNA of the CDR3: TGTGCCAGCAGCGAGACGGGACAGAGTCACACAGATACGCAGTATTTT. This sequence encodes CASSETGQSHTDTQYF.

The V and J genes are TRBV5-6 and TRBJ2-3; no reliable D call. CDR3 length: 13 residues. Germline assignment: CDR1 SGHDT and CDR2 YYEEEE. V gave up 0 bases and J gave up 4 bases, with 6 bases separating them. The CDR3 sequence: CASSLDYADTQYF. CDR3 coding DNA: TGTGCCAGCAGCTTGGACTACGCAGATACGCAGTATTTT.

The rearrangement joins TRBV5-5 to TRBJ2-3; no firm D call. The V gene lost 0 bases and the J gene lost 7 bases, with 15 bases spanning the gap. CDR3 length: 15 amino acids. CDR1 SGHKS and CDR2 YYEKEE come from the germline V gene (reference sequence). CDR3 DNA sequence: TGTGCCAGCAGCTTGGACAGAGCCGCCGAGTATACGCAGTATTTT. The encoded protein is CASSLDRAAEYTQYF.

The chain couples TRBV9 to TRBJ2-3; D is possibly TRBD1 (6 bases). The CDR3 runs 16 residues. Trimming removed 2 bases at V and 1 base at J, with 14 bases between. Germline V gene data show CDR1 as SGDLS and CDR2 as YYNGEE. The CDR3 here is CASSVQGRMGTDTQYF. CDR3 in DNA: TGTGCCAGCAGCGTCCAGGGGAGAATGGGCACAGATACGCAGTATTTT.

The CDR3 coding sequence is TGTGCCAGCAGCTTAGTAGGGACTAGCTCCTACGAGCAGTACTTC. This encodes CASSLVGTSSYEQYF. V usage is TRBV7-2 and J usage is TRBJ2-7; 8 bases match TRBD2. The V gene's germline CDR1 is SGHTA and CDR2 FQGNSA. This CDR3 is built from 15 residues. After removal of 1 base from V and 0 bases from J, the junction contained 2 bases not matched to a gene. Drawing the rest from reference TRBV7-2 and TRBJ2-7, the complete variable domain is GAGVSQSPSNKVTEKGKDVELRCDPISGHTALYWYRQSLGQGLEFLIYFQGNSAPDKSGLPSDRFSAERTGGSVSTLTIQRTQQEDSAVYLCASSLVGTSSYEQYFGPGTRLTVT.

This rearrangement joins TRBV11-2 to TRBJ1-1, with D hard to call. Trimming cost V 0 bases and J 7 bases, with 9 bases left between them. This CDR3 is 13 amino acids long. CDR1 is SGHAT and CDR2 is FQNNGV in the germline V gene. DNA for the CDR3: TGTGCCAGCAGCTTAGATCTGGCAGTTGAAGCTTTCTTT. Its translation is CASSLDLAVEAFF.

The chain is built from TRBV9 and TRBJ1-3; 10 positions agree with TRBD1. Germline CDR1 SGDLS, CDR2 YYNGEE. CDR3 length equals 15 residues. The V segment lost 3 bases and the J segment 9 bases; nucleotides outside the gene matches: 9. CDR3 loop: CASSARDRGGGTIYF. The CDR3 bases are TGTGCCAGCAGCGCCCGGGACAGGGGAGGCGGCACCATATATTTT.

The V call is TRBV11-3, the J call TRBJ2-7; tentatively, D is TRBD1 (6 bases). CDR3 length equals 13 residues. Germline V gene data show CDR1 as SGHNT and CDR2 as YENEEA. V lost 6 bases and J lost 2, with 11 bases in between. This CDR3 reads CASSTGTPYEQYF. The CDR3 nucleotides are TGTGCCAGCAGTACAGGGACCCCCTACGAGCAGTACTTC.

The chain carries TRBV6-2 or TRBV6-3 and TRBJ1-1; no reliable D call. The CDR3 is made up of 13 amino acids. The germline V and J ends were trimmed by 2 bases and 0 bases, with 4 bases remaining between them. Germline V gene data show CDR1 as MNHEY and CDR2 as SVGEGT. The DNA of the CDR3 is TGTGCCAGCAGTTACGAGTTGAACACTGAAGCTTTCTTT. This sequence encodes CASSYELNTEAFF.

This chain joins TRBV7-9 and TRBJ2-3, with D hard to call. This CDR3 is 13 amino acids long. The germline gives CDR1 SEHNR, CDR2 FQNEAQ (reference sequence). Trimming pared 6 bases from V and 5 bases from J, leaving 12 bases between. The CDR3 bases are TGTGCCAGCAGGGCAAGTGCTGGAGATACGCAGTATTTT. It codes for CASRASAGDTQYF. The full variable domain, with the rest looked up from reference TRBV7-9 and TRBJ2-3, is DTGVSQNPRHKITKRGQNVTFRCDPISEHNRLYWYRQTLGQGPEFLTYFQNEAQLEKSRLLSDRFSAERPKGSFSTLEIQRTEQGDSAMYLCASRASAGDTQYFGPGTRLTVL.

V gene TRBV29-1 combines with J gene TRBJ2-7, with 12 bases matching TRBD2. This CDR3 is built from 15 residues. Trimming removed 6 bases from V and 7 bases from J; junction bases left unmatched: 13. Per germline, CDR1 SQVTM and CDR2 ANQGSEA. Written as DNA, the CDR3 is TGCAGCGTCGGCTCGCTAGCGGGAGGGCCGGGGGAGCAGTACTTC. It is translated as CSVGSLAGGPGEQYF.

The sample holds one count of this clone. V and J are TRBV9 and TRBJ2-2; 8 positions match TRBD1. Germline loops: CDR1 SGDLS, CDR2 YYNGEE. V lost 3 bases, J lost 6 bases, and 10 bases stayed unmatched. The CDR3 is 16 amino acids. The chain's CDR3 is CASSALSGRGPGELFF. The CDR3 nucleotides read TGTGCCAGCAGCGCCTTAAGCGGCAGGGGGCCCGGGGAGCTGTTTTTT.

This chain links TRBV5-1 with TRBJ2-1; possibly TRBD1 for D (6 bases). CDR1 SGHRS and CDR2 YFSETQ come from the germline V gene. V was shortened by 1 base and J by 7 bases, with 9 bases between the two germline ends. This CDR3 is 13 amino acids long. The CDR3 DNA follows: TGCGCCAGCAGCTTGCTGGGGGCGAATGAGCAGTTCTTC. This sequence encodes CASSLLGANEQFF.

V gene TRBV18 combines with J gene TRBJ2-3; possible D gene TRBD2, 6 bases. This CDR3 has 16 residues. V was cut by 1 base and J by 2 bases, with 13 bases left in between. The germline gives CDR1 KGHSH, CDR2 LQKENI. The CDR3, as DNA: TGTGCCAGCTCACCACTCCCGACTAGAGACACAGATACGCAGTATTTT. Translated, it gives CASSPLPTRDTDTQYF.

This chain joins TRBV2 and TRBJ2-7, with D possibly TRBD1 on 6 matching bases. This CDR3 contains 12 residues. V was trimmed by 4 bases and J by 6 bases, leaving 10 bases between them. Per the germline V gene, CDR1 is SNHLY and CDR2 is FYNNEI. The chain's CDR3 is CASSVQGGEQYF. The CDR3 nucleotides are TGTGCCAGCAGTGTACAGGGTGGCGAGCAGTACTTC.

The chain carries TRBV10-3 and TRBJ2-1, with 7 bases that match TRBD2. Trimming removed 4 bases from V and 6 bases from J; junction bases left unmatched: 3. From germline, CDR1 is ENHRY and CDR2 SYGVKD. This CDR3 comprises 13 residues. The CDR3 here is CAISVASGNEQFF. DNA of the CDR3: TGTGCCATCAGTGTGGCTAGCGGCAATGAGCAGTTCTTC.

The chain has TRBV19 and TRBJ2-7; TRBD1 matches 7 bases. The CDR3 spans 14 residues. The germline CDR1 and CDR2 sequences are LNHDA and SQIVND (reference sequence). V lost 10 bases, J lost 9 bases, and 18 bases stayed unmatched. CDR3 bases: TGTGCCACCGACGACCCAGCCGACAGGGCCGGGCAGTACTTC. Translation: CATDDPADRAGQYF.

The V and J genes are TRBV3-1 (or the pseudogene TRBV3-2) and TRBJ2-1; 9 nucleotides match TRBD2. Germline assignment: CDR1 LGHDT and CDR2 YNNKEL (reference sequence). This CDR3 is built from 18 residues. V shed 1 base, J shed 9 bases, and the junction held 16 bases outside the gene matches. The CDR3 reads CASSQGPQASGRIGEQFF. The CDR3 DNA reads TGTGCCAGCAGCCAAGGTCCTCAGGCCAGCGGGAGGATCGGTGAGCAGTTCTTC.

Here the CDR3 reads CASSRDRGNTGELFF. The CDR3 nucleotides are TGTGCCAGCAGTCGGGACAGAGGAAACACCGGGGAGCTGTTTTTT. The chain links TRBV2 to TRBJ2-2; 7 bases are shared with TRBD1. V lost 5 bases to trimming and J lost 2 bases; unmatched junction nucleotides: 5. Per the germline V gene, CDR1 is SNHLY and CDR2 is FYNNEI. The CDR3 covers 15 residues.

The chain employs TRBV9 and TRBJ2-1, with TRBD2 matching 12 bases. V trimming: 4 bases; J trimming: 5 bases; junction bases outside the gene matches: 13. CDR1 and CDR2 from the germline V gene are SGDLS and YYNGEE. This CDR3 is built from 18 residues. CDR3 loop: CASSPSLTSGRPNNEQFF. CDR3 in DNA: TGTGCCAGCAGCCCCTCCCTGACTAGCGGGAGACCCAACAATGAGCAGTTCTTC.

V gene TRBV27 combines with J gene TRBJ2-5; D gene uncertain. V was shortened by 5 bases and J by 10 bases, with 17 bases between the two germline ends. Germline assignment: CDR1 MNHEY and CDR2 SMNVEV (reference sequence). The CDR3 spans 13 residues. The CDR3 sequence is CASSPSIASLQYF. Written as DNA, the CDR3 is TGTGCCAGCAGTCCCTCCATTGCGTCGCTCCAGTACTTC.

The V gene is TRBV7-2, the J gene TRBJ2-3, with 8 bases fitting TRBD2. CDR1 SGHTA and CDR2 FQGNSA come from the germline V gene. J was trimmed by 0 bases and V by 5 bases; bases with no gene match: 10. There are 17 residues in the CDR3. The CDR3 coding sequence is TGTGCCAGCAGCCCCCGCGGTAGCGGGGCTAGCACAGATACGCAGTATTTT. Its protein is CASSPRGSGASTDTQYF.

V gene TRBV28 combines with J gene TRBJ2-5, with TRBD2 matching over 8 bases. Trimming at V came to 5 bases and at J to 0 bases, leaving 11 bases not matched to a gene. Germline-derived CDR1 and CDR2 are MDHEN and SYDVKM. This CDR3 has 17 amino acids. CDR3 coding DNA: TGTGCCAGCAGTCTTGGAGGAGCGGGAGTCTACCAAGAGACCCAGTACTTC. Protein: CASSLGGAGVYQETQYF.

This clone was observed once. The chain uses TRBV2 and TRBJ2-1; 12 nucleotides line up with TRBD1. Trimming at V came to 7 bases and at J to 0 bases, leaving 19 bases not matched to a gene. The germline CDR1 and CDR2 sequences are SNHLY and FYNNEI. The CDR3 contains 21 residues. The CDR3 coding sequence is TGTGCCAGCAAGGGCCAGGGACAGGGGGCCAACTTCCTGAGCTCCTACAATGAGCAGTTCTTC. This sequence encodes CASKGQGQGANFLSSYNEQFF.

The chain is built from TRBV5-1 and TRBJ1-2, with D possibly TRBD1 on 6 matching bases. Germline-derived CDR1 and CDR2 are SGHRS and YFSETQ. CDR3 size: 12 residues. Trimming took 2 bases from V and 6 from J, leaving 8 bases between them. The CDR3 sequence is CASSFAGDGYTF. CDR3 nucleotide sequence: TGCGCCAGCAGCTTCGCAGGGGATGGCTACACCTTC.

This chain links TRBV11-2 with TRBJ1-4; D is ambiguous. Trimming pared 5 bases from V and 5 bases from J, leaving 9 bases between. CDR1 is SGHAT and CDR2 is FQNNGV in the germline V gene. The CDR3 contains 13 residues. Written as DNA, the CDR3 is TGTGCCAGCAGCGGACTGAAGAATGAAAAACTGTTTTTT. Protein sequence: CASSGLKNEKLFF.

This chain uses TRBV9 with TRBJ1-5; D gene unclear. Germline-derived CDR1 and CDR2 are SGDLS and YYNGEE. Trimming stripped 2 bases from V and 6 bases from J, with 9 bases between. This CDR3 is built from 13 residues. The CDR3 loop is CASSVSPSQPQHF. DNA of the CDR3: TGTGCCAGCAGCGTGTCCCCATCTCAGCCCCAGCATTTT.

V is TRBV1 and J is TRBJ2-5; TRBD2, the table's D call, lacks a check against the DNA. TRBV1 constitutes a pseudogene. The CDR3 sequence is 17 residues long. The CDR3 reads CTSSLIGTSGRSETQYF. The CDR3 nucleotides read TGCACCAGCAGCCTTATAGGGACTAGCGGGAGGTCCGAGACCCAGTACTTC.

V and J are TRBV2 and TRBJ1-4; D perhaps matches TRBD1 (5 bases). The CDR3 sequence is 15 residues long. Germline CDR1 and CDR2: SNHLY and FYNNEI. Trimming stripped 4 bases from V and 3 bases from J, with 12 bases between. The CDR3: CASSVSGVANEKLFF. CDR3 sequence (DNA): TGTGCCAGCAGTGTCTCGGGGGTAGCTAATGAAAAACTGTTTTTT.

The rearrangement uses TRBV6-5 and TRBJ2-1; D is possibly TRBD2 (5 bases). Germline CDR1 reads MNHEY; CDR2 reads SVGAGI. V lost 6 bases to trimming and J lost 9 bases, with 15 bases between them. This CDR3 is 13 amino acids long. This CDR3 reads CASSPLGEGEQFF. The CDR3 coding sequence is TGTGCCAGCAGCCCCCTCGGGGAAGGTGAGCAGTTCTTC.